This TCR beta chain appears in the sequencing data of a study of blood T cell repertoires in COVID-19. Background on the study: Samples came from the United States, Italy and Spain, spanning acute and convalescent COVID-19.

In this sample, this clone turned up once. As handled by the study authors: Quantification of nucleated cells was approximated via reference gene primer amplification. Only in-frame clones appear in the TCRdb table, and some are missing; sequencing was by immunoSEQ multiplex PCR. V, J and clone size reflect that table, while D and trimming were determined from the DNA. This table holds some 170,000 clones, 85% to 95% found once. The sequence derives from a woman in her sixties or seventies with COVID-19, enrolled during active disease. The sequenced material came from peripheral blood.

In DNA, the CDR3 is TGTGCCAGCAGCCAAGAGGGCCGAACGAATGAAAAACTGTTTTTT. Its protein product is CASSQEGRTNEKLFF. The V gene is TRBV4-2, the J gene TRBJ1-4, with D unclear. Germline loops: CDR1 LGHNA, CDR2 YNFKEQ. Trimming took off 0 bases at V and 5 bases at J, with 10 bases between the two ends. This CDR3 contains 15 residues.